This record covers a single TCR beta chain. Regarding time point: newly diagnosed GD, antithyroid drugs for less than 3 months. Generation of the TCR library employed RNA extracted from PBMCs. The CDR3 loop spans 14 amino acids. The junction had 4 bases not matched to a gene; V was cut back by 4 bases and J by 3 bases. Per the germline V gene, CDR1 is DFQATT and CDR2 is SNEGSKA (reference sequence). According to the study, TCR beta libraries were built with iRepertoire HTBI primers and CDR3-region Arm-PCR. TCRdb reprocessed the multiplex PCR reads via MiXCR and lists one record per CDR3 protein. The sample yields some 250,000 distinct CDR3 sequences, around 20% seen once. These data belong to a study of regulatory T cells in long-lasting Graves disease.

The clonotype was recovered from a female donor with Graves disease. The chain has TRBV20-1 and TRBJ2-7; TRBD2 aligns across 12 bases. Here the sequenced sample was peripheral blood mononuclear cells (PBMCs), taken at new diagnosis, from a patient treated with antithyroid drugs. The CDR3 loop reads CSAIRTSGNYEQYF. In nucleotides, the CDR3 is TGCAGTGCTATCAGGACTAGCGGGAACTACGAGCAGTACTTC.